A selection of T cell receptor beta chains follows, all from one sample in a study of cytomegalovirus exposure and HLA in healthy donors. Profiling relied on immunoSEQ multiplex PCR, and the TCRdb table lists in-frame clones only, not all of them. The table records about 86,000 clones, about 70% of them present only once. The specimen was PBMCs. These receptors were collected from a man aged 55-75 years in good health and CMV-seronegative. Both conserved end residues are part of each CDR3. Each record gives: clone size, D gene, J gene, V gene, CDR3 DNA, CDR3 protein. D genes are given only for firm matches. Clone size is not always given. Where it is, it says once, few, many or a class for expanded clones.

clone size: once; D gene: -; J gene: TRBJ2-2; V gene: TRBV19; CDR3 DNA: TGTGCCAGTAGTATACAAAGGGGCAGCACCGGGGAGCTGTTTTTT; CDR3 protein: CASSIQRGSTGELFF
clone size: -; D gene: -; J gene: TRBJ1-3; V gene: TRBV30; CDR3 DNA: TGTGCCTGGAATAAAGTAACTCTCTACTCTGGAAACACCATATATTTT; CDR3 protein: CAWNKVTLYSGNTIYF
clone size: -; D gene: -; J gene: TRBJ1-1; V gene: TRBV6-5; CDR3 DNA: TGTGCCAGCAGCGGAAACAGGGCATTGAACACTGAAGCTTTCTTT; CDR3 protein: CASSGNRALNTEAFF
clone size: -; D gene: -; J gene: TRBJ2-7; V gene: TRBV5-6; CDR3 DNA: TGTGCCAGCAGACTGGGAGATGTAGACTCGGACTACGAGCAGTACTTC; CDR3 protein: CASRLGDVDSDYEQYF
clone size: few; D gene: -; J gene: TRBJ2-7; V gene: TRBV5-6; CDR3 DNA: TGTGCCAGCAGCTATACCGGGACTGATACTTACGAGCAGTACTTC; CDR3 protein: CASSYTGTDTYEQYF
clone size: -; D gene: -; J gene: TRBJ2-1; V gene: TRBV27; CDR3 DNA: TGTGCCAGCAGTTTAGCGGGGTCAGGGGGCAATGAGCAGTTCTTC; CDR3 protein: CASSLAGSGGNEQFF
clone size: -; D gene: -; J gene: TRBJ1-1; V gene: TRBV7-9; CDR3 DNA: TGTGCCAGCACCCCCCTGACAGAGAACACTGAAGCTTTCTTT; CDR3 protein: CASTPLTENTEAFF
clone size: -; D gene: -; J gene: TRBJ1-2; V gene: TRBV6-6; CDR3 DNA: TGTGCCAGCAGTCGGACAGTTAGTGACTATGGCTACACCTTC; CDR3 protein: CASSRTVSDYGYTF
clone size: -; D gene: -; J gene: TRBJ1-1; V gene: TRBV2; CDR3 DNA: TGTGCCAGCAGGGGAGAAGTCGGCACTGAAGCTTTCTTT; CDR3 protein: CASRGEVGTEAFF
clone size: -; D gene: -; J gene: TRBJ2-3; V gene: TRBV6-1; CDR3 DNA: TGTGCCAGCAGTGAAGCGACTGATACGCAGTATTTT; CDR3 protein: CASSEATDTQYF
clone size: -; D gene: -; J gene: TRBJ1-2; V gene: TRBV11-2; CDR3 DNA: TGTGCCAGCAGCTCAGGGGCGGGTTTCAGCTATGGCTACACCTTC; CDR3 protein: CASSSGAGFSYGYTF
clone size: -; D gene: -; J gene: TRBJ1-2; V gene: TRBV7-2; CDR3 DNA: TGTGCCAGCAGCTTAGCGGGGACAACGGGGCGTGAGGGCTACACCTTC; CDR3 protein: CASSLAGTTGREGYTF
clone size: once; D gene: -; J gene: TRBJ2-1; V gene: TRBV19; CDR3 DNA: TGTGCCAGTAGTATACAAGCGGGCTCCCGATACAATGAGCAGTTCTTC; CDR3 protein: CASSIQAGSRYNEQFF